The present T cell receptor beta chain was sequenced within a study of beta chain features in type 1 diabetes. Overall study: The patient and healthy donor groups were comparable for age, gender and cell yields.

The isolated RNA, all of it, was reverse transcribed, so expressed TCRB transcripts were what got sequenced. Produced via immunoSEQ multiplex PCR; TCRdb's table is partial and in-frame only. The data show roughly 100,000 clones, 25% to 35% seen once. Trimming pared 8 bases from V and 5 bases from J, leaving 16 bases between. CDR1 and CDR2 from the germline V gene are SGHTA and FQGNSA. The CDR3 contains 14 residues. In the case of this clone: The antigen is unknown.

Study-wide results and limits: Resolution of whether HLA type affects TCRB rearrangement was not achieved here. For type 1 diabetes patients, VDJ junctions showed fewer insertions and more deletions. In every one of the four CD4+ subsets, TCRB CDR3s were moderately but significantly shorter in Type 1 diabetes patients.

The V call is TRBV7-2, the J call TRBJ2-1; TRBD2 might be the D (5 bases). The clonotype originates from a woman under 30 with type 1 diabetes. What was sequenced was central memory CD4+ T cells from blood. CDR3 nucleotides: TGTGCCAGCCACCGGTCCAGCGGAGACAATGAGCAGTTCTTC. Translated: CASHRSSGDNEQFF.